The clone carrying this T cell receptor beta chain was seen more than once but under ten times. Antigen unknown. Hyperthyroidism of Graves' type that showed no ophthalmopathy progression within 18 months was stable. Those patients with uncontrolled infection, other autoimmune disease, pregnancy or lactation were excluded. Extraction of PBMCs used 10 ml of fresh peripheral blood. RNA transcripts were the template for amplifying TCR beta CDR3 regions. During a first-round RT-PCR of the TCR CDR3, the HTBI primer set was used. TCRdb used MiXCR to reprocess the multiplex PCR reads, holding one entry per CDR3 protein. The sample has about 350,000 distinct CDR3 sequences; 14% are singletons. This entry is derived from a study of T cells in Graves' hyperthyroidism and ophthalmopathy. Study-level points and caveats: Most expanded thyroid clonotypes above 0.001 recurred in blood.

This CDR3 comprises 17 residues. Germline-derived CDR1 and CDR2 are SNHLY and FYNNEI. The V end lost 8 bases, the J end lost 5 bases, and 25 bases lay between the germline ends. The sequence was obtained from a woman between 25 and 40 years old with Graves' hyperthyroidism. J is TRBJ2-1 and V is TRBV2; weak D call: TRBD1 (5 bases). Sequenced input: blood. CDR3 coding DNA: TGTGCCAGCGAGGAACCAGGTGGGCGGACATTGAACAATGAGCAGTTCTTC. Protein: CASEEPGGRTLNNEQFF.